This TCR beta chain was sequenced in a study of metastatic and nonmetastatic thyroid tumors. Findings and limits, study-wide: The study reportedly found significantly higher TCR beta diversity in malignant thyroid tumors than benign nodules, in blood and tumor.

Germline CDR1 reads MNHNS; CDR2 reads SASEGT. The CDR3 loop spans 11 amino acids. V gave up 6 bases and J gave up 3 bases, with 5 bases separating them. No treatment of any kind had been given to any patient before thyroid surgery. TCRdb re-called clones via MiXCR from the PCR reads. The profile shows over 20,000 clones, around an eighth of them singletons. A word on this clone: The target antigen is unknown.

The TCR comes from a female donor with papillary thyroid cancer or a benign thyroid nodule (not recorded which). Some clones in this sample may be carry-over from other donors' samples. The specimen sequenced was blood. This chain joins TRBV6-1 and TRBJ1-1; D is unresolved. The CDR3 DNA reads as TGTGCCAGCAGAAGGGACACTGAAGCTTTCTTT. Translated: CASRRDTEAFF.